The 2 T cell receptor beta chains below come from one sample, sequenced in a study of blood T cell repertoires in COVID-19. Sequencing used immunoSEQ multiplex PCR; TCRdb keeps in-frame clones, though not all of them. Found here are about 110,000 clones, over 55% of them singletons; the top ten hold 0.9%. Sequenced material: peripheral blood. The source is a human donor with acute or convalescent COVID-19. The donor label of this sample is uncertain.

The chain couples TRBV19 to TRBJ2-6, with D possibly TRBD2 on 6 matching bases. Germline CDR1 is LNHDA and CDR2 is SQIVND (reference sequence). The CDR3 length is 13 residues. V was cut by 10 bases and J by 2 bases, with 9 bases left in between. CDR3 in DNA: TGTGCCACCAGGAGGGCTGGGGCCAACGTCCTGACTTTC. Amino acids: CATRRAGANVLTF.

This clone was found many times. The chain uses TRBV28 and TRBJ1-2, with 8 bases identical to TRBD1. Germline CDR1 is MDHEN and CDR2 is SYDVKM. The CDR3 loop spans 16 amino acids. Losses at the gene ends were 6 bases for V and 7 bases for J; bases not matched to a gene: 16. This CDR3 reads CASSSKDVRGRFGYTF. The CDR3 bases are TGTGCCAGCAGCTCTAAAGACGTCAGGGGGCGGTTTGGCTACACCTTC.